What follows is one TCR beta chain and its context. Its antigen remains unknown. The data originate from a study of siplizumab effects on memory and regulatory T cells. Profiling relied on immunoSEQ multiplex PCR, and the TCRdb table lists in-frame clones only, not all of them. Altogether roughly 100,000 clones are present, roughly 93% being singletons, with the ten largest covering approximately 7.1%. Findings and caveats of the study: Naive T cells looked more diverse than memory cells and looked like major alloresponse contributors. No naive or memory phenotype could be assigned to roughly 80-95% of proliferating clones.

V was trimmed by 2 bases and J by 0 bases, leaving 11 bases between them. The CDR3 covers 16 residues. Germline assignment: CDR1 SGHKS and CDR2 YYEKEE (reference sequence). The TCR sequence derives from a human donor in good health. Source material: CD8+ T cells sorted from blood. The chain combines TRBV5-5 with TRBJ2-2; D not resolved. CDR3 amino acids: CASSFLIGTNTGELFF. CDR3 DNA: TGTGCCAGCAGCTTCCTCATAGGGACGAACACCGGGGAGCTGTTTTTT.